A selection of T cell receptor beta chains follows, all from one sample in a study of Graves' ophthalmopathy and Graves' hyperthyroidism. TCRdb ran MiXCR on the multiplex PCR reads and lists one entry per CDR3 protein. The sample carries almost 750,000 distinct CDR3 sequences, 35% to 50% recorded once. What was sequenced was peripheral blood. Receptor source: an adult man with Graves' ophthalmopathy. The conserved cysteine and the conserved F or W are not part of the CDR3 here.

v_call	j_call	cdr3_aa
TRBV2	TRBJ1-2	ASSPDRGDYGYT
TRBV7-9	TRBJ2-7	ASSPNLVQGFYEQY
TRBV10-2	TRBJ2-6	ASSEQGGGANVLT
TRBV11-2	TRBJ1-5	ASSLVLRTDSNQPQH
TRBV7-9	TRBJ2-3	ASSSQTRTDTQY
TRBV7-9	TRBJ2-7	ASSPPLREGPEQY
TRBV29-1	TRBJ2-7	SVGEPGRGYEQY
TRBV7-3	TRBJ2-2	ASSTTGQGSLAGELF
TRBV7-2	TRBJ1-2	ASSSPGGRVDGYT
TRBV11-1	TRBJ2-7	ASSLETGEQC
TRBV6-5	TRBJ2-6	ASSYSGGSGANVLT
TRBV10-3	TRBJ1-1	AISSGGWGTEAF
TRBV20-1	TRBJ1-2	SARDGEDGYT
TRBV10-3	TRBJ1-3	ASSGVGRAGGSGNTIY
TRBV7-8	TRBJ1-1	ASSLGQAGNTEAF
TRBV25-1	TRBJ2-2	ASRQTGAGGELF
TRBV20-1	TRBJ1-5	SARRQGGQPQH
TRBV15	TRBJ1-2	ATSSPTDYGYT
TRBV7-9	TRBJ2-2	ASSLIYRAGELF
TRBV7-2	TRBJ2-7	ASSSYPYEQY
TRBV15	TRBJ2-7	ATRGAGNRRNEQY
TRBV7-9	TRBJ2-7	ASSLVIKLDEQY
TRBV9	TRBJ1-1	ASSHLDRVNTEAF
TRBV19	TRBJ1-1	ASRQKDTEAF
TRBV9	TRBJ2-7	ASSLQGSNLNEQY
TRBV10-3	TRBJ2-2	ATPSPSNTGELF